The clone carrying this T cell receptor beta chain was found a few times. CDR1 SGHTA and CDR2 FQGNSA come from the germline V gene. Trimming removed 6 bases from V and 3 bases from J, with 11 bases in between. This CDR3 has 14 amino acids. Some clones are missing from TCRdb's copy, which holds only in-frame ones; the method was immunoSEQ multiplex PCR. The sample includes about 9,200 clones, around 85% seen only once; the top ten take roughly 12%. The data were obtained in a study of OX40 agonist ivuxolimab in advanced cancers. Study background: Those enrolled were 82.7% male, with a mean age of around 60 years and ages from about 20 to 85.

This receptor was identified in an adult with an advanced solid tumor such as melanoma, head and neck, liver or kidney cancer. Specimen: CD4+ or CD8+ T cells sorted from blood, collected in a trial of the OX40 agonist ivuxolimab. The rearrangement joins TRBV7-2 to TRBJ2-2; TRBD2 is a possible D gene (6 bases). The DNA of the CDR3 is TGTGCCAGCAGAGTGACTAGATACACCGGGGAGCTGTTTTTT. This sequence encodes CASRVTRYTGELFF.